The 8 T cell receptor beta chains below were found in one sample sequenced in a study of Ad26.COV2.S vaccination and SARS-CoV-2 variants. Treatment given: 15 to 20 received Ad26.COV2.S at low or high dose, single or two shots; about 5 received placebo; per-sample allocation not given. Sampling happened 63 days after the first vaccine or placebo injection. Some clones are missing from TCRdb's copy, which holds only in-frame ones; the method was immunoSEQ multiplex PCR. This sample has 300,000 to 400,000 clones; more than 85% occur once, and the top ten carry around 5%. This specimen consisted of peripheral blood, obtained in a trial of Ad26.COV2.S vaccine versus placebo. These receptor sequences come from a person between 18 and 65 years old who received the Ad26.COV2.S COVID-19 vaccine or a placebo.

The J gene is TRBJ1-2, the V gene TRBV7-2; tentative D call: TRBD1 (6 bases). The germline V gene encodes CDR1 SGHTA and CDR2 FQGNSA. This CDR3 is 15 amino acids long. V dropped 0 bases and J dropped 6 bases, with 14 bases sitting between them. In DNA form, the CDR3 reads TGTGCCAGCAGCTTAGCGACAGGCGGGGGGGATGGCTACACCTTC. Residues: CASSLATGGGDGYTF.

The chain uses TRBV6-6 and TRBJ2-2, with 8 bases fitting TRBD2. Germline V lookup: CDR1 MNHNY, CDR2 SVGAGI (reference sequence). The CDR3 spans 15 residues. V lost 5 bases and J lost 4; bases outside the gene matches: 6. The CDR3 loop reads CASSRSGALTGELFF. The CDR3 coding sequence is TGTGCCAGCAGTCGTAGCGGGGCTCTCACCGGGGAGCTGTTTTTT.

The chain employs TRBV10-3 and TRBJ2-7; tentatively, D is TRBD1 (5 bases). Germline CDR1 reads ENHRY; CDR2 reads SYGVKD. This CDR3 spans 14 amino acids. The V gene lost 0 bases and the J gene lost 5 bases, with 11 bases spanning the gap. The CDR3: CAISESSGPDEQYF. As DNA, the CDR3 is TGTGCCATCAGTGAGTCGTCAGGGCCCGACGAGCAGTACTTC.

The chain recombines TRBV7-2 with TRBJ1-4, with TRBD1 as a possible D gene (6 bases). V lost 1 base and J 0 bases, leaving 12 bases between the germline ends. The CDR3 has 17 residues. Germline CDR1 and CDR2: SGHTA and FQGNSA. The CDR3: CASSLVGGAATNEKLFF. In nucleotides, the CDR3 is TGTGCCAGCAGCTTAGTAGGGGGGGCGGCAACTAATGAAAAACTGTTTTTT. Using reference TRBV7-2 and TRBJ1-4 for the parts outside the CDR3, the full variable domain is GAGVSQSPSNKVTEKGKDVELRCDPISGHTALYWYRQSLGQGLEFLIYFQGNSAPDKSGLPSDRFSAERTGGSVSTLTIQRTQQEDSAVYLCASSLVGGAATNEKLFFGSGTQLSVL.

This chain connects TRBV19 to TRBJ1-1; unclear D gene. V was cut by 3 bases and J by 1 base, with 3 bases left in between. CDR3 size: 12 residues. Looked up from germline, CDR1 is LNHDA and CDR2 is SQIVND (reference sequence). The CDR3 nucleotides are TGTGCCAGTAGTATTAAGAACACTGAAGCTTTCTTT. This sequence encodes CASSIKNTEAFF. The variable domain in full, with the rest retrieved from reference TRBV19 and TRBJ1-1, is DGGITQSPKYLFRKEGQNVTLSCEQNLNHDAMYWYRQDPGQGLRLIYYSQIVNDFQKGDIAEGYSVSREKKESFPLTVTSAQKNPTAFYLCASSIKNTEAFFGQGTRLTVV.

This clone has just one count. The DNA of the CDR3 is TGTGCCAGCAGCCGATTCGGGTCCCCCTCCTACGAGCAGTACTTC. This sequence encodes CASSRFGSPSYEQYF. The chain combines TRBV28 with TRBJ2-7, with D unclear. Trimming cost V 6 bases and J 0 bases, with 15 bases left between them. CDR1 MDHEN and CDR2 SYDVKM come from the germline V gene. The CDR3 totals 15 residues.

V is TRBV21-1 and J is TRBJ1-3. TRBV21-1 is deemed a pseudogene. The CDR3 is made up of 16 amino acids. The CDR3 here is CASRPEEGGYGNTIYF. CDR3 coding DNA: TGTGCCAGCCGCCCGGAGGAGGGGGGGTATGGAAACACCATATATTTT.

V and J are TRBV10-3 and TRBJ2-2, with D possibly being TRBD2 (7 bases). Germline V gives CDR1 ENHRY, CDR2 SYGVKD. Trimming removed 6 bases from V and 6 bases from J, with 17 bases in between. The CDR3 has 15 residues. CDR3 DNA: TGTGCCATCAGCGGGGGGCAAACAGGGCCCGGGGAGCTGTTTTTT. Translating gives CAISGGQTGPGELFF.